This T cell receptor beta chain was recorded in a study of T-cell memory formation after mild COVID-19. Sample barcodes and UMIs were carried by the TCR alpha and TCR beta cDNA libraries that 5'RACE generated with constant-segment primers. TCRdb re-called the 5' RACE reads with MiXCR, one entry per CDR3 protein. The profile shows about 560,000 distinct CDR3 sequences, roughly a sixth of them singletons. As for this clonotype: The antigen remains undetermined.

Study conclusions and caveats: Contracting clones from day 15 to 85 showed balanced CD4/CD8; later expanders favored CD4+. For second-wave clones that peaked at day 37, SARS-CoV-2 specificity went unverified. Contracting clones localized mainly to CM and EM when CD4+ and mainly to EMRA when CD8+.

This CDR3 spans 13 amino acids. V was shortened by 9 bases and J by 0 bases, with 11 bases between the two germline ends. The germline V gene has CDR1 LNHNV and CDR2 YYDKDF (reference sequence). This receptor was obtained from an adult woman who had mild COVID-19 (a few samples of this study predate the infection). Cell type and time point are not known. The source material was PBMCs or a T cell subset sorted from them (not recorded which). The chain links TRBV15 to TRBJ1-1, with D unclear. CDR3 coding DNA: TGTGCCACTACCCGTGGGGTGAACACTGAAGCTTTCTTT. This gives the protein CATTRGVNTEAFF.